This T cell receptor (beta chain) derives from a study of beta chain features in type 1 diabetes. The investigators reverse transcribed all of the isolated RNA, so they sequenced expressed TCRB transcripts. Sequenced by immunoSEQ multiplex PCR; TCRdb stores in-frame clones only, minus some. The sample shows about 230,000 clones, over 7.5% of them seen only once. Turning to this clone: Its antigen is still unknown.

A CD45RO/CCR7/CD25/CD127/CD95/CD27 panel sorted naive, central memory, regulatory and stem cell-like memory CD4+ cells. Findings of the study overall: It was possible that PCR favored shorter templates, equally so in patients and controls. Any HLA-type effect on TCRB rearrangement remained unresolved here.

Sequencing was carried out using naive CD4+ T cells from blood. The TCR comes from a woman aged 18-29 years in good health.

The chain's CDR3 is CASSTTGDGDGYTF. CDR3 nucleotides: TGTGCCAGCAGCACGACAGGCGACGGGGATGGCTACACCTTC. This chain uses TRBV7-9 with TRBJ1-2; the D gene is possibly TRBD1 (6 bases). The germline V and J ends were trimmed by 5 bases and 6 bases, with 16 bases remaining between them. Germline-derived CDR1 and CDR2 are SEHNR and FQNEAQ (reference sequence). This CDR3 is built from 14 residues.